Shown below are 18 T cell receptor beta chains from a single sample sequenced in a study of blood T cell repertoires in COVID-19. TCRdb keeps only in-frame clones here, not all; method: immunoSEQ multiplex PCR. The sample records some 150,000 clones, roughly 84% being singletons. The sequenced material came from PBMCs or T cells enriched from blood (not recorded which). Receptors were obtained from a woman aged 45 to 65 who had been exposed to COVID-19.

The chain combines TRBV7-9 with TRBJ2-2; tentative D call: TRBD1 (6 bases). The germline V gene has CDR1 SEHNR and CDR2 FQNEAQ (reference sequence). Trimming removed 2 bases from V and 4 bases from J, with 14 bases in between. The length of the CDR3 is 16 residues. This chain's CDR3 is CASSLSAGAGTGELFF. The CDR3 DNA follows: TGTGCCAGCAGCTTATCGGCAGGGGCGGGCACCGGGGAGCTGTTTTTT.

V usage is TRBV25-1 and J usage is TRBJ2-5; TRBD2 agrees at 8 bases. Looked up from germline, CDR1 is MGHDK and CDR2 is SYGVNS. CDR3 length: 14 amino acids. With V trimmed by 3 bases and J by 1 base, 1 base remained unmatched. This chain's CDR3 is CASSELAGQETQYF. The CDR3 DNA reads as TGTGCCAGCAGTGAGCTAGCGGGCCAAGAGACCCAGTACTTC.

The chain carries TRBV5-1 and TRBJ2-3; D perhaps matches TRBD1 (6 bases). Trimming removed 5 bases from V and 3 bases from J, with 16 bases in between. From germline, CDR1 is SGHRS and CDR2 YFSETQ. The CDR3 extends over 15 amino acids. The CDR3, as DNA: TGCGCCAGCAGACTCAGGGCAGGGGCTACAGATACGCAGTATTTT. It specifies CASRLRAGATDTQYF.

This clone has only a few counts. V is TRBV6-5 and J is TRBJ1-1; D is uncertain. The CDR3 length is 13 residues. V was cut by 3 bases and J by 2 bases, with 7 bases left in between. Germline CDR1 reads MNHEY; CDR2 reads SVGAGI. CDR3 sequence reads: CASSYGSNTEAFF. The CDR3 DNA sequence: TGTGCCAGCAGTTATGGTAGTAACACTGAAGCTTTCTTT.

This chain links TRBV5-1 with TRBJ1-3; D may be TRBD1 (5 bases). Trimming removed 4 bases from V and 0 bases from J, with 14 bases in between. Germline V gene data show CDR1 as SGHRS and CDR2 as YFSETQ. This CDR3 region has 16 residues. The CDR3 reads CASSLLGRDSGNTIYF. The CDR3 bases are TGCGCCAGCAGCCTCCTGGGGCGAGACTCTGGAAACACCATATATTTT.

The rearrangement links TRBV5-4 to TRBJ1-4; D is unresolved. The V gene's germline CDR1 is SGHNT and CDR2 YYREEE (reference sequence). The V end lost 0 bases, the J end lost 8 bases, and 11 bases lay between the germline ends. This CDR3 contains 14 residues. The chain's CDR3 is CASSLEGRREKLFF. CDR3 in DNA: TGTGCCAGCAGCTTGGAGGGCCGGAGGGAAAAACTGTTTTTT. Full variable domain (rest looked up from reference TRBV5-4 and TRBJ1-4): ETGVTQSPTHLIKTRGQQVTLRCSSQSGHNTVSWYQQALGQGPQFIFQYYREEENGRGNFPPRFSGLQFPNYSSELNVNALELDDSALYLCASSLEGRREKLFFGSGTQLSVL.

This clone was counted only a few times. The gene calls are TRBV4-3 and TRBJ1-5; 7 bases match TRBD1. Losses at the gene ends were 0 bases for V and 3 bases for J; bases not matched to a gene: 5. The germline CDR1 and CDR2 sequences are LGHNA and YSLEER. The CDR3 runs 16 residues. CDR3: CASSQDAGGYNQPQHF. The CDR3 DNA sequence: TGCGCCAGCAGCCAAGATGCAGGGGGTTACAATCAGCCCCAGCATTTT.

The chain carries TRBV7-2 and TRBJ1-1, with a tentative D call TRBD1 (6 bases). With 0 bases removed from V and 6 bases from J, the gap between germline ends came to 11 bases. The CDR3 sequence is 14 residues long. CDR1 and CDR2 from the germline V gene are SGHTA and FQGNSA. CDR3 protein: CASSLAQGSAEAFF. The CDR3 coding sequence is TGTGCCAGCAGCTTAGCCCAGGGGAGCGCTGAAGCTTTCTTT. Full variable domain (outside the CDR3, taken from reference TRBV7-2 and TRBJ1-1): GAGVSQSPSNKVTEKGKDVELRCDPISGHTALYWYRQSLGQGLEFLIYFQGNSAPDKSGLPSDRFSAERTGGSVSTLTIQRTQQEDSAVYLCASSLAQGSAEAFFGQGTRLTVV.

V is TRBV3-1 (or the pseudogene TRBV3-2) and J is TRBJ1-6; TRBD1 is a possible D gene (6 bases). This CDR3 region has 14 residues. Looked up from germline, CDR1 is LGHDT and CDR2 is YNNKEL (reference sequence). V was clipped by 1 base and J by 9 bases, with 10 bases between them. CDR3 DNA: TGTGCCAGCAGCCAAGGGGGCAGGGGTTCACCCCTCCACTTT. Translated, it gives CASSQGGRGSPLHF.

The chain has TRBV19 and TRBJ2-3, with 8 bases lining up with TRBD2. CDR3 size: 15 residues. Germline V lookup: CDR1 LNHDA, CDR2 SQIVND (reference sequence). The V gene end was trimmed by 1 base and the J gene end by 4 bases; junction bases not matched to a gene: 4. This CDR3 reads CASSIAGGPADTQYF. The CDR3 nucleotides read TGTGCCAGTAGTATAGCGGGGGGGCCTGCAGATACGCAGTATTTT. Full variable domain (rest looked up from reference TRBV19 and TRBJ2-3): DGGITQSPKYLFRKEGQNVTLSCEQNLNHDAMYWYRQDPGQGLRLIYYSQIVNDFQKGDIAEGYSVSREKKESFPLTVTSAQKNPTAFYLCASSIAGGPADTQYFGPGTRLTVL.

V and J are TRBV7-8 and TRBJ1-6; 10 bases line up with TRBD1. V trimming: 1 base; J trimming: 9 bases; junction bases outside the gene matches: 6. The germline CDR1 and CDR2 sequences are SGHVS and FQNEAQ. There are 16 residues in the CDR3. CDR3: CASSLGQGAGGSPLHF. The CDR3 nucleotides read TGTGCCAGCAGCTTAGGACAGGGGGCGGGTGGTTCACCCCTCCACTTT.

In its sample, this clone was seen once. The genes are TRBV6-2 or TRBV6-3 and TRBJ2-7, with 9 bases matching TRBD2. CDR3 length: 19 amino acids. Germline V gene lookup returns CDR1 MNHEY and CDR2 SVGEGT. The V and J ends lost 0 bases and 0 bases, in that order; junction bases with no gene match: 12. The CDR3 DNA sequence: TGTGCCAGCAGTTACTCGGCTAGCGGGGTCCTTCGAAGCTCCTACGAGCAGTACTTC. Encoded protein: CASSYSASGVLRSSYEQYF.

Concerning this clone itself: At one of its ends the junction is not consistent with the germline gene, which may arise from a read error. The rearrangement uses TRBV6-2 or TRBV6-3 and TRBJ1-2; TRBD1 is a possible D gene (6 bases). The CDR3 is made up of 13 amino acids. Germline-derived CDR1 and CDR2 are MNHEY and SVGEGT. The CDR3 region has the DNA TGTGCCAGCAGCACAAACAGGGTGAAGGGCTGCACCTTC. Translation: CASSTNRVKGCTF.

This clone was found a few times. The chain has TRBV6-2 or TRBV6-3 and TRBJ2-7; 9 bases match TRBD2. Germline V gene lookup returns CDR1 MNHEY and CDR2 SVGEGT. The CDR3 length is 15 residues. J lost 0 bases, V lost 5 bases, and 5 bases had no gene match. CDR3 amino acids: CASSAGLARSYEQYF. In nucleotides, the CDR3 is TGTGCCAGCAGTGCCGGACTAGCGCGCTCCTACGAGCAGTACTTC.

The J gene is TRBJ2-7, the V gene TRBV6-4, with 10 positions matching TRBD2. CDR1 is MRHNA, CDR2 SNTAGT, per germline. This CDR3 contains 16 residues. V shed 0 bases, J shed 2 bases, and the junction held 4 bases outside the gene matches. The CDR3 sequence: CASSDSSLAGAYEQYF. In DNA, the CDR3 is TGTGCCAGCAGTGACTCGTCGCTAGCGGGAGCCTACGAGCAGTACTTC.

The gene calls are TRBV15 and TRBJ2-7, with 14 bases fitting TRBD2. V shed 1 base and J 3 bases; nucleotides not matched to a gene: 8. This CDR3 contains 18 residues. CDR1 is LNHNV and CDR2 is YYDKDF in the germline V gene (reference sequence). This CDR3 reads CATSRVGTSGGTDYEQYF. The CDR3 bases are TGTGCCACCAGCAGAGTTGGGACTAGCGGGGGAACTGACTACGAGCAGTACTTC.

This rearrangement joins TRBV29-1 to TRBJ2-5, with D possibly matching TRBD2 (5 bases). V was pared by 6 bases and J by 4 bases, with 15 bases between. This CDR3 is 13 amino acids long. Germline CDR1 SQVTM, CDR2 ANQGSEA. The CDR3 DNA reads TGCAGCGTCTCCGGGGTGGTGGGAGAGACCCAGTACTTC. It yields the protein CSVSGVVGETQYF.

CDR3 bases: TGTGCCAGCAGCGTAGCAAGCGGGGGCAGCTCCTACGAGCAGTACTTC. Protein sequence: CASSVASGGSSYEQYF. The chain uses TRBV9 and TRBJ2-7; the match to TRBD2 covers 8 bases. The V and J ends lost 0 bases and 0 bases, in that order; junction bases with no gene match: 5. The V gene's germline CDR1 is SGDLS and CDR2 YYNGEE. CDR3 size: 16 residues.